This TCR beta chain appears in the sequencing data of a study of cytomegalovirus exposure and HLA in healthy donors. Regarding the study as a whole: Within an earlier analysis, most TCR beta V segments proved productive either about 90% or about 30% of the time.

The germline CDR1 and CDR2 sequences are SGHNT and YYREEE (reference sequence). The trim removed 4 bases at V and 1 base at J, leaving 2 bases unmatched. The CDR3 has 13 amino acids. The PCR ran on 60 Vbeta and 13 Jbeta primers. Only in-frame clones appear in the TCRdb table, and some are missing; sequencing was by immunoSEQ multiplex PCR. The repertoire holds under 300,000 clones, with roughly 91% as singletons. With respect to this clone: Its antigen is unidentified.

Sample: PBMCs. This sequence was found in a girl between 2 and 10 years old in good health and CMV-seronegative. The chain combines TRBV5-4 with TRBJ2-7; TRBD1 matches at 7 bases. The CDR3 DNA follows: TGTGCCAGCAGCCGACAGGGATCCTACGAGCAGTACTTC. Translating it yields CASSRQGSYEQYF.